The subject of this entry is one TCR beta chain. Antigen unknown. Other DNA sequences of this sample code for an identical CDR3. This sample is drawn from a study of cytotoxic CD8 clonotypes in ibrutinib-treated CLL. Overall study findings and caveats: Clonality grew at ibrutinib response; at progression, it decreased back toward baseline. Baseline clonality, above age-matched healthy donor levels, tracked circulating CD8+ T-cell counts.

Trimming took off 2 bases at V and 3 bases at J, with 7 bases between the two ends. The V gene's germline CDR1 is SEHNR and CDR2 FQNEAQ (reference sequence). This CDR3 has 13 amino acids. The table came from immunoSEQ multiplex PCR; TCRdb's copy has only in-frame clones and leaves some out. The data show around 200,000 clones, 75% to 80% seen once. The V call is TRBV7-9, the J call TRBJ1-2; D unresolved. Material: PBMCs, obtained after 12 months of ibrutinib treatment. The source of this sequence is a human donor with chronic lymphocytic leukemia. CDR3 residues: CASSLRDYYGYTF. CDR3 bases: TGTGCCAGCAGCTTAAGGGATTACTATGGCTACACCTTC.